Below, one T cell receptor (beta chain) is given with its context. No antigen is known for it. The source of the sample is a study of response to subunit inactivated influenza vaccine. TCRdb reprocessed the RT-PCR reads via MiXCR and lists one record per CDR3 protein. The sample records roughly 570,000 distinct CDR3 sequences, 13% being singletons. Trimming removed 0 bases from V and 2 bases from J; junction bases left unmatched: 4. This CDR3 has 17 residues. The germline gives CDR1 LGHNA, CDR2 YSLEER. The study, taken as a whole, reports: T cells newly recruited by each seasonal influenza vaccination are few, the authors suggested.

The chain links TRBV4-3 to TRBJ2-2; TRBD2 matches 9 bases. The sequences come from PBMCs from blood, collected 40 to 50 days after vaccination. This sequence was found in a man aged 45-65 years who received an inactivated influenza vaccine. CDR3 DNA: TGCGCCAGCAGCCAAGATCCACTAGCGGGTAACACCGGGGAGCTGTTTTTT. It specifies CASSQDPLAGNTGELFF.